The sequence of this T cell receptor (beta chain) was determined in a study of early T cells in non-severe SARS-CoV-2 infection (dated by TCRdb to the early 2020s). As for the study more broadly: Because TCR sequencing was done on bulk RNA from unsorted whole blood, the alpha and beta chains could not be paired.

The germline V and J ends show losses of 2 bases and 2 bases respectively, and no gene match explains 5 bases of the junction. There are 14 amino acids in the CDR3, from cysteine to phenylalanine inclusive. The kept DNA is CDR3 alone, 42 bases in frame from the first base. Reading the germline V gene (reference sequence) gives CDR1 GTSNPN and CDR2 SVGIG. At least ten counts were recorded for this clonotype. Its antigen specificity is not known. No base quality values were provided; no much bigger clone lies one nucleotide off. Overall study results and their limits: VDJdb matching was skewed toward anti-spike CD8 responses and likely underestimated virus-specific expansions, missing private and CD4 specificities.

The study was a case-control design nested within a healthcare worker cohort in London, UK, with weekly nasopharyngeal swab PCR tests and blood sampling. Between 23 and 31 March 2020, the week of the UK lockdown, healthcare workers were enrolled and then followed up weekly for as long as 16 weeks. The protocol used for the library was 5' RACE. Sequencing relied on a NextSeq 500. To correct for sequencing error and PCR bias, the TCR library protocol tagged individual cDNA molecules with unique molecular identifiers. Both TCR alpha and beta chains were sequenced, and tight co-correlation was observed between alpha and beta sequence abundances in each sample. Processing in the source paper ran as follows. Decombinator V4 was used to annotate the V gene, J gene and CDR3 of the TCR sequences. TCRs were defined as expanded if a significant change between any two time points was detected under a Poisson model with p below 0.0001. TCR abundances were normalised to the total number of TCRs sequenced per sample and were expressed as counts per million. TRAV1-2 paired with TRAJ12, TRAJ20 or TRAJ33 defined MAIT TCRs, while TRAV10 paired with TRAJ18 defined iNKT TCRs. VDJdb, accessed 1 November 2021, was searched for CMV, EBV and SARS-CoV-2 annotated TCRs, excluding TCRs annotated for multiple antigens. Through fastp at Q25 and MiXCR, TCRdb rebuilt clones from the public reads, retaining in-frame beta chains. When rows share a CDR3 protein, they turn into one entry using the most common DNA and genes. TCRdb assigned the V and J calls; the authors' analysis was not used. The sample table contains tens of thousands of distinct CDR3 sequences; only one count was recorded for around 8.5% of them. Less than 25% of the sample comes from the top ten.

This sequence was found in an adult who was a healthcare worker with PCR-confirmed SARS-CoV-2 infection or an uninfected control (not recorded which). Source material: whole blood. The rearranged chain carries TRBV30 and TRBJ2-5, and TRBD2 aligns with 7 junction nucleotides. The sequenced DNA: TGTGCCTGGAGTCGGCCGGGGGGACAAGAGACCCAGTACTTC. Translated, this is CAWSRPGGQETQYF.